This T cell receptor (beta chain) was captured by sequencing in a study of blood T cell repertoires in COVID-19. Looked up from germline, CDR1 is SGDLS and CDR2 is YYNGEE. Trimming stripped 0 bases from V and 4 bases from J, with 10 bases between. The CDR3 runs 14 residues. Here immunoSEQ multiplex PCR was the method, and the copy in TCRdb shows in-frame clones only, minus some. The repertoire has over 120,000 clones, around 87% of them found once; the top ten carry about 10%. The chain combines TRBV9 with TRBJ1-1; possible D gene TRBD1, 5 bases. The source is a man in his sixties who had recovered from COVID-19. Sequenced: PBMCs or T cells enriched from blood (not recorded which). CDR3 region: CASSVDGGSTEAFF. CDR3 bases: TGTGCCAGCAGCGTAGATGGGGGGAGCACTGAAGCTTTCTTT.